This TCR beta chain stems from a study of identifying expanded T cells in peripheral blood. Findings and limits, study-wide: Across healthy donors, higher total template counts meant significantly greater roughly two-week count variance. About 1.3 clones differed between technical replicates, versus around 15 and 18 over time.

Collection occurred without any documented infections or immune events in donors. TCRdb keeps only in-frame clones here, not all; method: immunoSEQ multiplex PCR. The table includes more than 90,000 clones, roughly nine tenths detected once. About this clone: The antigen remains undetermined.

The CDR3 is 14 residues long. V was clipped by 3 bases and J by 5 bases, with 10 bases between them. From germline, CDR1 is LNHDA and CDR2 SQIVND (reference sequence). The sequenced sample consisted of blood. The chain combines TRBV19 with TRBJ2-2; D is ambiguous. This TCR derives from a person aged 18 to 70 in good health. The CDR3: CASSIGGWTGELFF. CDR3 coding DNA: TGTGCCAGTAGTATCGGCGGCTGGACCGGGGAGCTGTTTTTT.